This TCR beta chain was observed in a study of beta chain features in type 1 diabetes. Points from the study as a whole: Among patients with Type 1 diabetes, TCRB CDR3s were moderately but significantly shorter in every one of the four CD4+ subsets. For patients, the naive, central memory and Treg TCRB repertoires appeared more alike than for healthy donors. Whether TCRB rearrangement is influenced by HLA type went unresolved here. Individuals with type 1 diabetes displayed fewer insertions and more deletions at VDJ junctions. Patients and controls would be equally affected if PCR favored shorter templates.

CDR3 length equals 16 residues. Germline V gives CDR1 SGHRS, CDR2 YFSETQ. V was trimmed by 3 bases and J by 0 bases, leaving 14 bases between them. Sequencing targeted expressed TCRB transcripts, as all isolated RNA had been reverse transcribed. Clones were sequenced by immunoSEQ multiplex PCR, and TCRdb holds only the in-frame ones, with some missing. This repertoire shows 600,000 or so clones, about 14% found once; its top ten account for 0.03% to 0.04%. As for this clone: Its matching antigen is unknown.

Specimen: naive CD4+ T cells from blood. The clonotype comes from a man between 18 and 29 years old with type 1 diabetes. The V call is TRBV5-1, the J call TRBJ2-3; the D is unclear. The CDR3 DNA sequence: TGCGCCAGCAGCTCCCTGGTATGGCAGAGCACAGATACGCAGTATTTT. This gives the protein CASSSLVWQSTDTQYF.